This record concerns one T cell receptor (beta chain) sequence. The antigen is not known. Unmatched junction bases numbered 4, after V lost 3 bases and J lost 8 bases. The CDR3 has 15 amino acids. CDR1 is LNHNV, CDR2 YYDKDF, per germline (reference sequence). This sample is part of a study of cytomegalovirus exposure and HLA in healthy donors. General study points: The listing of 150 to 200 TCR beta chains classed them as cytomegalovirus-associated. Reportedly, cytomegalovirus status was diagnosed with high sensitivity and specificity.

Measured with immunoSEQ multiplex PCR; TCRdb has only the in-frame clones, and not every one. Among 200,000 to 250,000 clones, 87% were seen once, and the ten largest hold 12%. The specimen sequenced was PBMCs. The rearrangement uses TRBV15 and TRBJ2-1, with TRBD2 matching 13 bases. The sequence derives from a man in his late teens or twenties in good health and CMV-seropositive. CDR3: CATSRRTSGSDEQFF. The CDR3 DNA reads as TGTGCCACCAGCAGGAGGACTAGCGGGAGCGATGAGCAGTTCTTC.